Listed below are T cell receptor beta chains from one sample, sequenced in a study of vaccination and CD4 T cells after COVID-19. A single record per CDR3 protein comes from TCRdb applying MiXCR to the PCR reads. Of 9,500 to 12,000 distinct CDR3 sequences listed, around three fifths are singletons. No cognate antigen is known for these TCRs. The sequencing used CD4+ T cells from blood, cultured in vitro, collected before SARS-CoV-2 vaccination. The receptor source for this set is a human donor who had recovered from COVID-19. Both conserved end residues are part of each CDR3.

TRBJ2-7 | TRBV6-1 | CAISVRLAGVNEQYF
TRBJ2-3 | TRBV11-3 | CASSLGRRERSTDTQYF
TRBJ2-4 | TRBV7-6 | CASSLGTGVNIQYF
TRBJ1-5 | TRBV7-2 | CASSLGGSGNQPQHF
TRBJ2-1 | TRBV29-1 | CSATGWNEQFF
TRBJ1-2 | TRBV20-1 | CSARDRGRDYGYTF
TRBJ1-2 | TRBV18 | CASSPPAPYGYTF
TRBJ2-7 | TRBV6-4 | CASKKDYSYEQYF
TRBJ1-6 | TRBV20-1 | CSAPGTANNSPLHF
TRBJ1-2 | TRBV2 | CASSPRQPNYGYTF
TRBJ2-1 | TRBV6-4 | CASSDSGGRASNEQFF
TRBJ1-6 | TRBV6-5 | CASSYGNSNNSPLHF
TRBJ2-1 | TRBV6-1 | CASSLENEQFF
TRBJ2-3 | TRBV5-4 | CASSLHASTDTQYF
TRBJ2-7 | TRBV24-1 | CATSDSRASADPYEQYF
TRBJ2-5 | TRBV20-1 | CSAGGREVETQYF
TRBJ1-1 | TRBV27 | CASSLSSGGIPEAFF
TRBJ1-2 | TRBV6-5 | CASSSTGTAVANYGYTF
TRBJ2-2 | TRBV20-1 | CSVWASGNTGELFF
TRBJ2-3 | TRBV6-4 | CASSAEGLAGGTQYF
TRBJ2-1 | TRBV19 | CASSKMTSGRLGQFF
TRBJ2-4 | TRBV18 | CASVPTAGKNIQYF
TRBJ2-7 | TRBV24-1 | CATSDSTGASSYEQYF
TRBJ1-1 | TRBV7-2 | CASSLAGPKAFF
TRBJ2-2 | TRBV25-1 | CASSRRAGRKREHGGELFF
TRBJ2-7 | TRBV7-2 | CASSADREVTYEQYF
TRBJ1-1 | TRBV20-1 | CSAQTAYLVNTEAFF
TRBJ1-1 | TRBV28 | CASHRFTTNTEAFF
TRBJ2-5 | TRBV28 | CASSTPGLDETQYF
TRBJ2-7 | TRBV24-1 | CATSDLGTYEQYF
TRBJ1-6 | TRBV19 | CASSIGTNNSPLHF
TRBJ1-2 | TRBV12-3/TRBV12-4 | CASSSRGRGVHYGYTF
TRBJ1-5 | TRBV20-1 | CSARDETGEQPQHF
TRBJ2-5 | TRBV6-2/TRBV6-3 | CASSYRGGPQETQYF
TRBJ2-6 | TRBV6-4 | CASSDGGGDGANVLTF
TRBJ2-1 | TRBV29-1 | CSVGQVTYNEQFF
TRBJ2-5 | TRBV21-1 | CASSKRPTRGLTQETQYF
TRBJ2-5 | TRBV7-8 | CASSLGTVYQETQYF
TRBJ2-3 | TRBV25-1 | CASSGTSGDYTDTQYF
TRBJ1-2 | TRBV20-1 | CSARENTGGMSYTF
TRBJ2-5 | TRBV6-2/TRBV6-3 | CASSRTGWETQYF
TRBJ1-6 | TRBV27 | CASSLFPVGRHSPLHF
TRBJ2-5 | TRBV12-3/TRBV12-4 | CASSKAQGWGETQYF
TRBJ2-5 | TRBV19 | CASSIGAGETQYF
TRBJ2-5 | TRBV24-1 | CATSGSGTGQETQYF
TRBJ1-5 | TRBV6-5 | CASSLSHGNQPQHF
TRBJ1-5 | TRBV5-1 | CASSPGTGRNQPQHF
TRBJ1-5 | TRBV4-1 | CASSQFVGSNQPQHF
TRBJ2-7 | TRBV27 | CASSFGPYYGGEQYF
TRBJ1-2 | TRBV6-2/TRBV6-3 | CASSYSPGWGYGYTF
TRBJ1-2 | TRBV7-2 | CASRPNTGLGGYTF
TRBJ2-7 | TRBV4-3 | CASSPRRFDEQYF
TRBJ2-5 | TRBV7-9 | CASSPFVGGVFQETQYF
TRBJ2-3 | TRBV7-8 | CASSLVADTQYF
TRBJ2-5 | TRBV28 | CASTRTFWRETQYF
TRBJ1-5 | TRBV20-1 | CSARPTGGDQPQHF
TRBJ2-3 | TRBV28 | CASSPEIRRENTDTQYF
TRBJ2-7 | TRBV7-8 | CASSLASTVEQYF
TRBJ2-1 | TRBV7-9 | CASSKAQGSSYNEQFF
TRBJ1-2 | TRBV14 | CASSQDSSYTF